This T cell receptor beta chain was retrieved from a study of PD-1 blockade in classical Hodgkin lymphoma. Study-wide results and limits: Complete responders' diversity at baseline resembled that of newly diagnosed patients.

Points on this clone: Its cognate antigen is unknown.

Trimming took off 3 bases at V and 7 bases at J, with 6 bases between the two ends. The CDR3 is 12 amino acids. Germline values: CDR1 MNHEY, CDR2 SMNVEV (reference sequence). Clones were sequenced by immunoSEQ multiplex PCR, and TCRdb holds only the in-frame ones, with some missing. This table has some 16,000 clones, roughly 80% appearing once. Exposure to brentuximab vedotin varied, and each patient had relapsed following autologous stem cell transplantation. The chain combines TRBV27 with TRBJ2-2; D is undetermined. The specimen was peripheral blood mononuclear cells (PBMCs), collected before the second cycle of nivolumab. The TCR comes from a human donor with classical Hodgkin lymphoma. This CDR3 reads CASSLTGGELFF. The CDR3 DNA reads as TGTGCCAGCAGTTTGACGGGCGGGGAGCTGTTTTTT.